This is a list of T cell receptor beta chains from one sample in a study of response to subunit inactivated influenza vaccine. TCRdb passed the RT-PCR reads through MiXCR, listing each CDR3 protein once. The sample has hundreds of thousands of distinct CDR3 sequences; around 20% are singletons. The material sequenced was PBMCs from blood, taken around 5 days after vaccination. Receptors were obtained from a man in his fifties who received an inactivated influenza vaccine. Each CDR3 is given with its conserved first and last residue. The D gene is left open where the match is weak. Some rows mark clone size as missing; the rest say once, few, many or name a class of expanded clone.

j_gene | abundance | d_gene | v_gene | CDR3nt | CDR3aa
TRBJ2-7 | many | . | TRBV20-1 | TGCAGTGCTAGGGGACACCCCTACTCCTACGAGCAGTACTTC | CSARGHPYSYEQYF
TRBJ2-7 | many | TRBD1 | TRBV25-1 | TGTGCCAGCAGTGAACCAAGGACAGGGTTGTGCGAGCAGTACTTC | CASSEPRTGLCEQYF
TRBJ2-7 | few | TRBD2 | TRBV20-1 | TGCAGTGCCTACCGACTAGCCCACGAGCAGTACTTC | CSAYRLAHEQYF
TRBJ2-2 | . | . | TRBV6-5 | TGTGCCAGCAGTTACAGTGGGATAGATCGGGGGAGAAGGGAGCTGTTTTTT | CASSYSGIDRGRRELFF
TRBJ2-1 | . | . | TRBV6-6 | TGTGCCAGCAGTTACACGAGGGACAATGAGCAGTTCTTC | CASSYTRDNEQFF
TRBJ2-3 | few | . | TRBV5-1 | TGCGCCAGCAGCTTGGCGGGCCCACTGAGATCAGATACGCAGTATTTT | CASSLAGPLRSDTQYF
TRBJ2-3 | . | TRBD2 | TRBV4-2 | TGTGCCAGCAGCCAAGATAGGTCTAGCGGGAGAGCAGGAGAGGGAGATACGCAGTATTTT | CASSQDRSSGRAGEGDTQYF
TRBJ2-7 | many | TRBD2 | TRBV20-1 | TGCAGTGCTCCCCGCAGCGGGGGGCAATCCGAGCAGTACTTC | CSAPRSGGQSEQYF
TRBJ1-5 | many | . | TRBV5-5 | TGTGCCAGCAGCGGTGGGGCCGGGGAAAATCAGCCCCAGCATTTT | CASSGGAGENQPQHF
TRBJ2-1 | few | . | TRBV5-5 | TGTGCCAGCAGCTTGGAAGGGGGGTTCGGTCTCAATGAGCAGTTCTTC | CASSLEGGFGLNEQFF
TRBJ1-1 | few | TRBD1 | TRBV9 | TGTGCCAGCAGCGTAACAGGGGAGGGCACTGAAGCTTTCTTT | CASSVTGEGTEAFF